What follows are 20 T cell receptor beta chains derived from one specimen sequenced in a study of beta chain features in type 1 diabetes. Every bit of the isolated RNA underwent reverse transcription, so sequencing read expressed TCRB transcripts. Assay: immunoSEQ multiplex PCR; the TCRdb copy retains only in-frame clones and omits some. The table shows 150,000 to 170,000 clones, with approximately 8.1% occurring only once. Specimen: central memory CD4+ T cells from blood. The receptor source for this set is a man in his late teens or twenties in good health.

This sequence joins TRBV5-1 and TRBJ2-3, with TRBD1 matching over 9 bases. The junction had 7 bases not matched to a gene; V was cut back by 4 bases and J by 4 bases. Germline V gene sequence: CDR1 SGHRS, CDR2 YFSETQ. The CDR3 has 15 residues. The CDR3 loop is CASSKGQGRADTQYF. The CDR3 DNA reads TGCGCCAGCAGCAAAGGACAGGGGCGTGCAGATACGCAGTATTTT. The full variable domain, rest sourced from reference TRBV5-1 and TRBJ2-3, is KAGVTQTPRYLIKTRGQQVTLSCSPISGHRSVSWYQQTPGQGLQFLFEYFSETQRNKGNFPGRFSGRQFSNSRSEMNVSTLELGDSALYLCASSKGQGRADTQYFGPGTRLTVL.

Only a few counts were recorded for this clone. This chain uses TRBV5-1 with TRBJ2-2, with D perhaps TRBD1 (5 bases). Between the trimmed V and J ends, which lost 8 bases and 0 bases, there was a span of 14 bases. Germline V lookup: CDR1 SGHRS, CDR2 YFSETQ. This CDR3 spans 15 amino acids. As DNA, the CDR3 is TGCGCCAGTCGTATGGGGCCGACGAACACCGGGGAGCTGTTTTTT. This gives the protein CASRMGPTNTGELFF.

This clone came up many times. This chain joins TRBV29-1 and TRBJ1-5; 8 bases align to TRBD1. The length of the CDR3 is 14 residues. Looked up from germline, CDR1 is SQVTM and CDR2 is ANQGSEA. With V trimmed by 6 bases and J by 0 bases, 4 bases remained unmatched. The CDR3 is CSVGQGYSNQPQHF. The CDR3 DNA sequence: TGCAGCGTCGGACAGGGATATAGCAATCAGCCCCAGCATTTT. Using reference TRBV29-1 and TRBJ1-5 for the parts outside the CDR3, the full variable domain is SAVISQKPSRDICQRGTSLTIQCQVDSQVTMMFWYRQQPGQSLTLIATANQGSEATYESGFVIDKFPISRPNLTFSTLTVSNMSPEDSSIYLCSVGQGYSNQPQHFGDGTRLSIL.

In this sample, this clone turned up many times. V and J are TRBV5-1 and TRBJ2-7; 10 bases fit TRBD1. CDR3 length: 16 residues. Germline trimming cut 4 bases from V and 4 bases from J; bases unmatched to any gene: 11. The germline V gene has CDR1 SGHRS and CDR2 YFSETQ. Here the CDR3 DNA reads TGCGCCAGCAGCCCTCGATTGACAGGGGGCGGGTACGAGCAGTACTTC. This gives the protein CASSPRLTGGGYEQYF.

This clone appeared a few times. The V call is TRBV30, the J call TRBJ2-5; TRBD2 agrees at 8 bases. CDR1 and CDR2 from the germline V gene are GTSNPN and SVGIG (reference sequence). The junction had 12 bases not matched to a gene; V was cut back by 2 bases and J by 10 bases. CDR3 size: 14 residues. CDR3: CAWSLQAGARDQYF. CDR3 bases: TGTGCCTGGAGTCTTCAAGCGGGGGCCCGGGACCAGTACTTC.

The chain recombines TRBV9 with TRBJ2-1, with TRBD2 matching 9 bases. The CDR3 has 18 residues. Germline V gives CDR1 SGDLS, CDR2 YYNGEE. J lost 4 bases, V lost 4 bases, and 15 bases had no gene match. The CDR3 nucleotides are TGTGCCAGCAGCCCCGCGATAGCGGGAGAGATTAGATACAATGAGCAGTTCTTC. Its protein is CASSPAIAGEIRYNEQFF. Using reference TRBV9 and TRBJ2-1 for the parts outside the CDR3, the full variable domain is DSGVTQTPKHLITATGQRVTLRCSPRSGDLSVYWYQQSLDQGLQFLIQYYNGEERAKGNILERFSAQQFPDLHSELNLSSLELGDSALYFCASSPAIAGEIRYNEQFFGPGTRLTVL.

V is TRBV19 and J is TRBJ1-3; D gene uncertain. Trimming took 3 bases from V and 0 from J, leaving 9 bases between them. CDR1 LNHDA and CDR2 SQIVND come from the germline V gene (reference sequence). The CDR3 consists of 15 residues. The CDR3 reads CASSIRGSSGNTIYF. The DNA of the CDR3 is TGTGCCAGTAGTATTCGAGGGAGCTCTGGAAACACCATATATTTT.

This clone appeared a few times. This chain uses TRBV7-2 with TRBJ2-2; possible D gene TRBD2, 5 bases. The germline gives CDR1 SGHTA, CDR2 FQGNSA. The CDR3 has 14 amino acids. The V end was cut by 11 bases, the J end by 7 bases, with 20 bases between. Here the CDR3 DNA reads TGTGCCCAAACCCGAGCGGTTTCGGACGGGGAGCTGTTTTTT. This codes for CAQTRAVSDGELFF.

The CDR3 here is CASSLALTGGGRKQYF. In nucleotides, the CDR3 is TGCGCCAGCAGCTTGGCCTTAACAGGGGGCGGGAGAAAGCAGTACTTC. The gene calls are TRBV5-1 and TRBJ2-7, with 9 nucleotides matching TRBD1. CDR3 length: 16 residues. Germline CDR1 SGHRS, CDR2 YFSETQ. J lost 8 bases, V lost 0 bases, and 12 bases had no gene match.

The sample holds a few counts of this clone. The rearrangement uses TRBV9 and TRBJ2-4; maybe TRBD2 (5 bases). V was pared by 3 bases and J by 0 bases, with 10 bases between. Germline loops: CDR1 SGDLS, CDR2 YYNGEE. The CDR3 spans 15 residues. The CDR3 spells CASSARTVAKNIQYF. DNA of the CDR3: TGTGCCAGCAGCGCCAGGACTGTAGCCAAAAACATTCAGTACTTC.

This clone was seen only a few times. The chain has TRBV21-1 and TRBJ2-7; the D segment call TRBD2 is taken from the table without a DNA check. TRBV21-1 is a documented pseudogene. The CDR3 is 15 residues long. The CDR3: CASSRILLPSYEQYF. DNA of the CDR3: TGTGCCAGCAGCCGTATACTATTACCTTCCTACGAGCAGTACTTC.

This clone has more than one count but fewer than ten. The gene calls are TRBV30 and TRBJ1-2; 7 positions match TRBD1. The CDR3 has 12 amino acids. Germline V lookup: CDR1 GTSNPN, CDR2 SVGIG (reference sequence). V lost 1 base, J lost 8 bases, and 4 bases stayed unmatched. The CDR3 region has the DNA TGTGCCTGGAGTGCCACAGGGGAGGGCTACACCTTC. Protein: CAWSATGEGYTF. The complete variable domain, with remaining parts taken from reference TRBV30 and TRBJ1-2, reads SQTIHQWPATLVQPVGSPLSLECTVEGTSNPNLYWYRQAAGRGLQLLFYSVGIGQISSEVPQNLSASRPQDRQFILSSKKLLLSDSGFYLCAWSATGEGYTFGSGTRLTVV.

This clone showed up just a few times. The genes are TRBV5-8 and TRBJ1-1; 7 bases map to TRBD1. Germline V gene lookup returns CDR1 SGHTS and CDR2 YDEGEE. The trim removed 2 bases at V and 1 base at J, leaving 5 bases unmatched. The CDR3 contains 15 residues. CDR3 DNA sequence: TGTGCCAGCAGCTTCTGGGGACAGACGAACACTGAAGCTTTCTTT. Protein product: CASSFWGQTNTEAFF.

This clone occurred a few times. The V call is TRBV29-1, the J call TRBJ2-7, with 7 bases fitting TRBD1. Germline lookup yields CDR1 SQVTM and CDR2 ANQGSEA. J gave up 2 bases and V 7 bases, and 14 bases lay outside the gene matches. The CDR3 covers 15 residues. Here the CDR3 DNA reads TGCAGCGCCGGGCGAGACAGGGCCACCCCCTACGAGCAGTACTTC. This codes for CSAGRDRATPYEQYF.

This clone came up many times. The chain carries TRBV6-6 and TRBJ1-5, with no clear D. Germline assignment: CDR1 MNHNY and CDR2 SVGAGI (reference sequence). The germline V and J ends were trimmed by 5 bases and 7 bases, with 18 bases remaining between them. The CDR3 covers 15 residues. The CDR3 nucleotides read TGTGCCAGCAGTCCTCACGAGGATGCTGTGCAGCCCCAGCATTTT. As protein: CASSPHEDAVQPQHF.

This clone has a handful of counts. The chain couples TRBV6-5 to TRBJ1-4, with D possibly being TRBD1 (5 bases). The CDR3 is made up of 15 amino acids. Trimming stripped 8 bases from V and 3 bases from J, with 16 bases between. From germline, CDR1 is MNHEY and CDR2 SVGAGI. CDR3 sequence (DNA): TGTGCCAGCGGATTTACGGGGACTTCTAATGAAAAACTGTTTTTT. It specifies CASGFTGTSNEKLFF.

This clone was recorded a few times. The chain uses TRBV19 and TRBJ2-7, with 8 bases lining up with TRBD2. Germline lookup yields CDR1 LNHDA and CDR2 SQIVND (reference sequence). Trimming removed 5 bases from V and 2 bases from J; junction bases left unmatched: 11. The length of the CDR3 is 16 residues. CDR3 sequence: CASSAYLTSETYEQYF. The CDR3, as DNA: TGTGCCAGTAGTGCCTACTTGACTAGCGAAACCTACGAGCAGTACTTC.

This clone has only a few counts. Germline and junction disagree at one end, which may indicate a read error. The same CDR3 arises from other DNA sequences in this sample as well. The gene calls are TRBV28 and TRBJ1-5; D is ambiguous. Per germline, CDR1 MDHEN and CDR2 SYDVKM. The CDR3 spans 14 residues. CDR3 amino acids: CASSLGQLRKPQHF. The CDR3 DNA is TGTGCCAGCAGTTTAGGGCAGCTCAGGAAGCCTCAGCATTTT. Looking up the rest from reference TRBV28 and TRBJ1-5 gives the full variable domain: DVKVTQSSRYLVKRTGEKVFLECVQDMDHENMFWYRQDPGLGLRLIYFSYDVKMKEKGDIPEGYSVSREKKERFSLILESASTNQTSMYLCASSLGQLRKPQHFGDGTRLSIL.

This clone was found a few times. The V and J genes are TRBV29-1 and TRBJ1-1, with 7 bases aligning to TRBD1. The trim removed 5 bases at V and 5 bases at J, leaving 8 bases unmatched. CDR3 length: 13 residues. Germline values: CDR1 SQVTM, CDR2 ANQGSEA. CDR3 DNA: TGCAGCGTTTCTAGACAGGGAAAGACTGAAGCTTTCTTT. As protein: CSVSRQGKTEAFF.

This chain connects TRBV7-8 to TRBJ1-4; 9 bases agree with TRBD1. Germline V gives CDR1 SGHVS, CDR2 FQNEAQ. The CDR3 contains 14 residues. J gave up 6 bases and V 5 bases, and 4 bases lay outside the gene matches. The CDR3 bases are TGTGCCAGCAGCATCGGACAGGGGTATGAAAAACTGTTTTTT. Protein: CASSIGQGYEKLFF.